What follows are 30 T cell receptor beta chains derived from one specimen sequenced in a study of OX40 agonist ivuxolimab in advanced cancers. This table comes from immunoSEQ multiplex PCR, and its TCRdb copy is limited to in-frame clones, with some not included. The data hold tens of thousands of clones, with 80% to 95% observed a single time. Source: CD4+ or CD8+ T cells sorted from blood, taken in a trial of the OX40 agonist ivuxolimab. All receptors derive from an adult with an advanced solid tumor such as melanoma, head and neck, liver or kidney cancer.

The chain employs TRBV2 and TRBJ1-1; TRBD1 is a possible D gene (6 bases). This CDR3 comprises 14 residues. Trimming took off 6 bases at V and 4 bases at J, with 15 bases between the two ends. Per germline, CDR1 SNHLY and CDR2 FYNNEI. The CDR3 nucleotides read TGTGCCAGCAGCGACTTGGGGGCAAGCACTGAAGCTTTCTTT. Protein: CASSDLGASTEAFF.

This chain joins TRBV6-6 and TRBJ1-2; D unclear. The CDR3 sequence is 15 residues long. Germline V CDR1 and CDR2: MNHNY, SVGAGI (reference sequence). Trimming cost V 2 bases and J 2 bases, with 12 bases left between them. CDR3 region: CASSYPDIRNYGYTF. The CDR3 DNA reads as TGTGCCAGCAGTTACCCCGACATACGAAACTATGGCTACACCTTC.

The V call is TRBV27, the J call TRBJ2-1; a weak D match, TRBD2 (5 bases). V was clipped by 0 bases and J by 7 bases, with 7 bases between them. CDR3 size: 13 residues. Germline CDR1 is MNHEY and CDR2 is SMNVEV (reference sequence). In DNA, the CDR3 is TGTGCCAGCAGTTTATCGGGAGAAAATGAGCAGTTCTTC. Its protein is CASSLSGENEQFF.

Here the CDR3 reads CASSEISMLQEAFF. The CDR3 DNA reads as TGTGCCAGCAGTGAAATCTCTATGTTACAGGAAGCTTTCTTT. The J gene is TRBJ1-1, the V gene TRBV2, with D unresolved. Germline V gene lookup returns CDR1 SNHLY and CDR2 FYNNEI. Between the trimmed V and J ends, which lost 2 bases and 8 bases, there was a span of 15 bases. The CDR3 spans 14 residues.

The chain is built from TRBV29-1 and TRBJ2-3; D may correspond to TRBD1 or TRBD2 (5 bases each). The CDR3 has 14 residues. Germline-derived CDR1 and CDR2 are SQVTM and ANQGSEA. V gave up 6 bases and J gave up 0 bases, with 13 bases separating them. CDR3 sequence (DNA): TGCAGCGTCTACGGGGCTCCTAGCACAGATACGCAGTATTTT. Protein sequence: CSVYGAPSTDTQYF.

The rearrangement uses TRBV4-1 and TRBJ2-7; 8 positions agree with TRBD2. The CDR3 has 15 amino acids. The V segment lost 2 bases and the J segment 1 base; nucleotides outside the gene matches: 4. Germline CDR1 reads MGHRA; CDR2 reads YSYEKL. CDR3 DNA: TGCGCCAGCAGCCAATACGGGGGGGCGTCCTACGAGCAGTACTTC. It is translated as CASSQYGGASYEQYF.

The chain has TRBV7-9 and TRBJ2-5; TRBD1 aligns across 7 bases. Germline V lookup: CDR1 SEHNR, CDR2 FQNEAQ (reference sequence). Unmatched junction bases numbered 5, after V lost 5 bases and J lost 2 bases. This CDR3 is built from 14 residues. The CDR3, as DNA: TGTGCCAGCAGCCACTGGGACAGTCAAGAGACCCAGTACTTC. Encoded protein: CASSHWDSQETQYF.

This sequence joins TRBV5-5 and TRBJ2-2, with 7 nucleotides matching TRBD2. The V gene's germline CDR1 is SGHKS and CDR2 YYEKEE (reference sequence). This CDR3 has 18 residues. Trimming took 0 bases from V and 5 from J; bases not matched to a gene: 13. The CDR3 reads CASSLDPTGGGGTGELFF. CDR3 bases: TGTGCCAGCAGCTTGGACCCCACCGGCGGGGGAGGGACCGGGGAGCTGTTTTTT.

The chain has TRBV5-4 and TRBJ1-1; D not resolved. Germline V lookup: CDR1 SGHNT, CDR2 YYREEE (reference sequence). This CDR3 has 13 residues. Deletions cut 4 bases from V and 3 bases from J, with 10 bases between. The CDR3 loop reads CASSPTWDTEAFF. In DNA form, the CDR3 reads TGTGCCAGCAGCCCCACCTGGGACACTGAAGCTTTCTTT.

The V and J genes are TRBV6-5 and TRBJ1-5; unclear D gene. V lost 0 bases, J lost 14 bases, and 8 bases lay in between. This CDR3 spans 11 amino acids. CDR1 MNHEY and CDR2 SVGAGI come from the germline V gene. CDR3 residues: CASSYSQDKHF. CDR3 coding DNA: TGTGCCAGCAGTTACTCGCAGGATAAGCATTTT.

V is TRBV7-3 and J is TRBJ2-3, with D unclear. This CDR3 spans 13 amino acids. Per germline, CDR1 SGHTA and CDR2 FQGTGA. The V gene lost 3 bases and the J gene lost 7 bases, with 11 bases spanning the gap. DNA of the CDR3: TGTGCCAGCAGCTTGGATGGGGTGAATACGCAGTATTTT. This encodes CASSLDGVNTQYF.

The J gene is TRBJ1-1, the V gene TRBV6-5; D is uncertain. Deletions cut 5 bases from V and 1 base from J, with 8 bases between. This CDR3 has 13 amino acids. Per the germline V gene, CDR1 is MNHEY and CDR2 is SVGAGI. CDR3 sequence (DNA): TGTGCCAGCAGTCGTGCCTCGAACACTGAAGCTTTCTTT. Amino acids: CASSRASNTEAFF.

The chain recombines TRBV10-3 with TRBJ2-3; D may match TRBD1 or TRBD2 (5 bases each). CDR1 and CDR2 (germline): ENHRY, SYGVKD. V lost 0 bases to trimming and J lost 2 bases, with 21 bases between them. This CDR3 has 19 amino acids. The CDR3 sequence: CAISESTSPGATYTDTQYF. CDR3 nucleotides: TGTGCCATCAGTGAGTCTACCAGCCCCGGGGCGACATACACAGATACGCAGTATTTT.

The chain recombines TRBV6-4 with TRBJ2-1, with 12 bases identical to TRBD2. CDR1 MRHNA and CDR2 SNTAGT come from the germline V gene. Trimming took 3 bases from V and 7 from J; bases not matched to a gene: 7. This CDR3 has 16 amino acids. CDR3 in amino acids: CASSEAGLAGGNEQFF. The CDR3 nucleotides read TGTGCCAGCAGTGAAGCGGGGCTAGCGGGGGGGAATGAGCAGTTCTTC.

The chain joins TRBV27 to TRBJ1-2, with unresolved D. This CDR3 has 13 residues. Trimming pared 3 bases from V and 2 bases from J, leaving 7 bases between. Germline V gene sequence: CDR1 MNHEY, CDR2 SMNVEV (reference sequence). The CDR3 is CASSLMLNYGYTF. CDR3 DNA sequence: TGTGCCAGCAGTTTGATGTTGAACTATGGCTACACCTTC.

The chain couples TRBV28 to TRBJ1-5; the D gene is possibly TRBD1 (5 bases). V shed 3 bases and J shed 12 bases, with 24 bases lying between them. Germline V lookup: CDR1 MDHEN, CDR2 SYDVKM. The CDR3 loop spans 16 amino acids. This chain's CDR3 is CASSFGMVGELGLQHF. CDR3 coding DNA: TGTGCCAGCAGTTTCGGCATGGTAGGGGAATTAGGGCTCCAGCATTTT.

CDR3 loop: CASSQSGPEIRQEILGYTF. CDR3 coding DNA: TGCGCCAGCAGTCAATCGGGGCCCGAGATAAGGCAGGAGATTTTAGGCTACACCTTC. The chain is built from TRBV23-1 and TRBJ1-2, with D possibly being TRBD1 (5 bases). TRBV23-1 falls under the ORF class, with uncertain function. There are 19 residues in the CDR3. V was clipped by 0 bases and J by 8 bases, with 28 bases between them.

The rearrangement joins TRBV7-6 to TRBJ2-2; no reliable D call. The CDR3 totals 12 residues. V lost 6 bases, J lost 5 bases, and 7 bases lay in between. Germline values: CDR1 SGHVS, CDR2 FNYEAQ. CDR3 protein: CASRGYTGELFF. CDR3 nucleotides: TGTGCCAGCAGGGGATATACCGGGGAGCTGTTTTTT.

The rearrangement uses TRBV6-6 and TRBJ2-1; TRBD2 matches at 12 bases. CDR3 size: 15 residues. Germline assignment: CDR1 MNHNY and CDR2 SVGAGI (reference sequence). The V segment lost 5 bases and the J segment 7 bases; nucleotides outside the gene matches: 6. As DNA, the CDR3 is TGTGCCAGCAGTCCGACTAGCGGGGGTATAAATGAGCAGTTCTTC. Protein: CASSPTSGGINEQFF.

The chain has TRBV7-9 and TRBJ2-7, with D perhaps matching TRBD1 (6 bases). The CDR3 consists of 13 residues. From germline, CDR1 is SEHNR and CDR2 FQNEAQ (reference sequence). V was trimmed by 10 bases and J by 6 bases, leaving 19 bases between them. In nucleotides, the CDR3 is TGTGCCATCCTGAATGTACAGGGATCCGAGCAGTACTTC. Residues: CAILNVQGSEQYF.

This chain joins TRBV13 and TRBJ1-2; D ambiguous. Trimming took off 2 bases at V and 8 bases at J, with 6 bases between the two ends. CDR1 PRHDT and CDR2 FYEKMQ come from the germline V gene (reference sequence). CDR3 length: 11 amino acids. This CDR3 reads CASSLRGGYTF. CDR3 in DNA: TGTGCCAGCAGCTTACGGGGAGGCTACACCTTC.

The gene calls are TRBV2 and TRBJ2-5; D call uncertain. The J call is uncertain, as TRBJ2-7 better fits the DNA end. The CDR3 runs to 13 residues. CDR1 is SNHLY, CDR2 FYNNEI, per germline. The chain's CDR3 is CASSEGIAYEQYF. DNA for the CDR3: TGTGCCAGCAGTGAAGGAATTGCCTACGAGCAGTACTTC.

The chain employs TRBV21-1 and TRBJ2-6. TRBV21-1 corresponds to a pseudogene. The length of the CDR3 is 19 residues. CDR3: CASSNPRLGTGSGANVLTF. CDR3 nucleotide sequence: TGTGCCAGCAGCAACCCCAGGCTAGGAACTGGTTCTGGGGCCAACGTCCTGACTTTC.

The genes are TRBV2 and TRBJ2-5; tentatively, D is TRBD2 (7 bases). Germline CDR1 is SNHLY and CDR2 is FYNNEI. The V and J ends lost 7 bases and 4 bases respectively, with 19 bases between them. This CDR3 region has 15 residues. This chain's CDR3 is CASTPEGGGRETQYF. For the CDR3, the DNA is TGTGCCAGCACCCCTGAAGGGGGGGGAAGAGAGACCCAGTACTTC.

This clone was counted only a few times. The V call is TRBV2, the J call TRBJ2-1; 12 bases are shared with TRBD2. CDR3 length equals 17 residues. Trimming removed 4 bases from V and 7 bases from J; junction bases left unmatched: 11. The germline V gene encodes CDR1 SNHLY and CDR2 FYNNEI. CDR3 in DNA: TGTGCCAGCAGTGGGCCTAGCGGGGGGGCGGCTGGGAATGAGCAGTTCTTC. Its translation: CASSGPSGGAAGNEQFF.

The chain couples TRBV30 to TRBJ1-1; unclear D gene. With 1 base removed from V and 7 bases from J, the gap between germline ends came to 10 bases. The CDR3 is made up of 12 amino acids. Germline V gives CDR1 GTSNPN, CDR2 SVGIG (reference sequence). CDR3 DNA: TGTGCCTGGAGTGCCCAATTCTTTGAAGCTTTCTTT. It translates to CAWSAQFFEAFF.

This chain uses TRBV6-5 with TRBJ2-1, with 7 nucleotides matching TRBD2. Germline CDR1 MNHEY, CDR2 SVGAGI. CDR3 length: 16 residues. The trim removed 0 bases at V and 5 bases at J, leaving 7 bases unmatched. CDR3 in DNA: TGTGCCAGCAGTTACTCGATGGGGGGGACTCACAATGAGCAGTTCTTC. Amino acids: CASSYSMGGTHNEQFF.

The DNA for the CDR3 is TGTGCCACCAGCAGCGCCGGCAGGTCCATTGGGGAAGAGCAGTACTTC. Encoded protein: CATSSAGRSIGEEQYF. The chain joins TRBV15 to TRBJ2-7; D remains unclear. Germline V gene data show CDR1 as LNHNV and CDR2 as YYDKDF (reference sequence). Trimming took off 3 bases at V and 7 bases at J, with 22 bases between the two ends. The CDR3 length is 16 residues.

The chain employs TRBV27 and TRBJ2-1; 14 bases are shared with TRBD2. Germline CDR1 reads MNHEY; CDR2 reads SMNVEV (reference sequence). The CDR3 sequence is 13 residues long. V dropped 9 bases and J dropped 7; count of bases not matched to a gene: 2. The CDR3 DNA is TGTGCCAGTGGGACTAGCGGGGGAAATGAGCAGTTCTTC. It yields the protein CASGTSGGNEQFF.

V and J are TRBV14 and TRBJ2-3; D gene unclear. Trimming stripped 3 bases from V and 3 bases from J, with 19 bases between. Germline V lookup: CDR1 SGHDN, CDR2 FVKESK. This CDR3 is 17 amino acids long. The CDR3 sequence is CASSHPPGPLGTDTQYF. The CDR3 DNA follows: TGTGCCAGCAGCCACCCTCCGGGCCCCCTAGGTACAGATACGCAGTATTTT.